The sequence of this T cell receptor beta chain was determined in a study of T cell repertoires in cytomegalovirus infection. Overall study: Carrying CMV and the relevant HLA type showed in public TCR beta signatures. Broader study findings: Adding up the frequency of public TCR beta families identified people who carried CMV plus the relevant HLA. HLA-C-restricted CMV clonotypes gave the most frequent clonotype in two of eight donors.

This clonotype has ten or more counts. Antigen unknown. The CDR3 contains 15 residues. Germline assignment: CDR1 SGHKS and CDR2 YYEKEE (reference sequence). V lost 0 bases and J lost 4, with 13 bases in between. From the reads, TCRdb called clonotypes with MiXCR, one entry per CDR3 protein. This table holds hundreds of thousands of distinct CDR3 sequences, 24% found once. The sequencing input was CD8+ T cells from PBMCs. The chain joins TRBV5-5 to TRBJ2-5; D assignment may be TRBD1 or TRBD2 (5 bases each). This clonotype was obtained from a human donor in good health (CMV status not recorded). Some clones in this sample may be carry-over from other donors' samples. The CDR3 DNA reads as TGTGCCAGCAGCTTGGCCCGGGGCAGAAGAGAGACCCAGTACTTC. It encodes CASSLARGRRETQYF.